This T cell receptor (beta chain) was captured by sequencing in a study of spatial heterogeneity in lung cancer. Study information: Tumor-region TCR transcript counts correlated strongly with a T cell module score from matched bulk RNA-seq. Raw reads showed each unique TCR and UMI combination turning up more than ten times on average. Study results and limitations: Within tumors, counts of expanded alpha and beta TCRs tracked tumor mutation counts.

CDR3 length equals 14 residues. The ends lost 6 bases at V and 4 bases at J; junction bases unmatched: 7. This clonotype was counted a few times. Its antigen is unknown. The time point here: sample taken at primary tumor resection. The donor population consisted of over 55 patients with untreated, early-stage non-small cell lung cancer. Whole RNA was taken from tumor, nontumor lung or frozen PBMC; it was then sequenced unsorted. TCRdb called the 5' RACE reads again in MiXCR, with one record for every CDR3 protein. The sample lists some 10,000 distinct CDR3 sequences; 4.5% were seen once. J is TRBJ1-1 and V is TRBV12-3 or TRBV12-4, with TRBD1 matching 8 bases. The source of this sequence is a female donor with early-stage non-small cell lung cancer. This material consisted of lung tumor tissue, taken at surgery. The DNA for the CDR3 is TGTGCCAGCAGGACCTTGGACAGGGCCACTGAAGCTTTCTTT. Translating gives CASRTLDRATEAFF.